A single sample is the source of the 6 T cell receptor beta chains below, sequenced in a study of blood T cell repertoires in COVID-19. The assay was immunoSEQ multiplex PCR, and TCRdb's table has in-frame clones only and misses some. In the table there are 52,000 or so clones, roughly 85% of which are singletons. Sequencing was done on a sample of peripheral blood. The receptors were gathered from a human donor in a cohort sampled during active COVID-19.

The chain links TRBV6-5 to TRBJ1-4, with D perhaps TRBD1 (6 bases). Germline CDR1 and CDR2: MNHEY and SVGAGI. Trimming took 5 bases from V and 0 from J, leaving 10 bases between them. This CDR3 is built from 15 residues. CDR3 protein: CASSTRTATNEKLFF. CDR3 bases: TGTGCCAGCAGTACGAGGACAGCAACTAATGAAAAACTGTTTTTT.

The chain joins TRBV6-2 or TRBV6-3 to TRBJ2-1, with 11 bases that match TRBD2. Unmatched junction bases numbered 5, after V lost 4 bases and J lost 3 bases. The CDR3 has 16 residues. Germline V gene lookup returns CDR1 MNHEY and CDR2 SVGEGT. The CDR3 bases are TGTGCCAGCAGTTCAGGGACTAGCGGTTACTACAATGAGCAGTTCTTC. Residues: CASSSGTSGYYNEQFF.

This chain connects TRBV28 to TRBJ1-1; D remains unclear. Trimming took off 6 bases at V and 7 bases at J, with 12 bases between the two ends. The CDR3 extends over 12 amino acids. From germline, CDR1 is MDHEN and CDR2 SYDVKM. CDR3 residues: CASSIATNEAFF. The CDR3 DNA follows: TGTGCCAGCAGCATTGCAACTAATGAAGCTTTCTTT.

The genes are TRBV6-5 and TRBJ2-5, with D maybe TRBD2 (6 bases). V was clipped by 6 bases and J by 4 bases, with 15 bases between them. The CDR3 is 14 residues long. The germline gives CDR1 MNHEY, CDR2 SVGAGI. The CDR3 coding sequence is TGTGCCAGCAGAGGAGGGACCACCGGAGAGACCCAGTACTTC. Residues: CASRGGTTGETQYF.

The rearrangement uses TRBV12-3 or TRBV12-4 and TRBJ2-5; D perhaps matches TRBD1 (5 bases). The CDR3 is 13 residues long. V lost 2 bases and J lost 5, with 9 bases in between. The CDR3 loop reads CASSLQGWETQYF. The DNA of the CDR3 is TGTGCCAGCAGTTTACAGGGATGGGAGACCCAGTACTTC.

V and J are TRBV7-3 and TRBJ2-1, with D possibly TRBD1 on 5 matching bases. Germline V gene lookup returns CDR1 SGHTA and CDR2 FQGTGA. CDR3 size: 13 residues. V lost 5 bases and J lost 4, with 9 bases in between. Here the CDR3 reads CASSINRYNEQFF. The CDR3 nucleotides are TGTGCCAGCAGCATTAACAGGTACAATGAGCAGTTCTTC.